This T cell receptor (beta chain) derives from a study of shared clonotypes between healthy human individuals. The wider study: Each donor's CD4 naive and CD4 memory cells filled three plates apiece, CD8 naive two, and CD8 memory one.

Notes on this clone: The same CDR3 also results from other DNA sequences found in this sample.

CDR1 MDHEN and CDR2 SYDVKM come from the germline V gene. Trimming stripped 3 bases from V and 9 bases from J, with 6 bases between. The CDR3 contains 11 residues. Sorted-subset replicate PCR reactions were performed with approximately 190 ng DNA, corresponding to about 32,000 T cell genomes. TCRdb keeps only in-frame clones here, not all; method: immunoSEQ multiplex PCR. The sample has approximately 2,000,000 clones; approximately 90% are singletons. The chain couples TRBV28 to TRBJ2-1; no reliable D call. Sample: naive CD4+ T cells from PBMCs. Stated subset: CD45RA+ positively selected. This clonotype was obtained from a young man in good health. Some clones in this sample may be carry-over from other donors' samples. The DNA of the CDR3 is TGTGCCAGCAGTTTGCTAGGTGAGCAGTTCTTC. Amino acids: CASSLLGEQFF.